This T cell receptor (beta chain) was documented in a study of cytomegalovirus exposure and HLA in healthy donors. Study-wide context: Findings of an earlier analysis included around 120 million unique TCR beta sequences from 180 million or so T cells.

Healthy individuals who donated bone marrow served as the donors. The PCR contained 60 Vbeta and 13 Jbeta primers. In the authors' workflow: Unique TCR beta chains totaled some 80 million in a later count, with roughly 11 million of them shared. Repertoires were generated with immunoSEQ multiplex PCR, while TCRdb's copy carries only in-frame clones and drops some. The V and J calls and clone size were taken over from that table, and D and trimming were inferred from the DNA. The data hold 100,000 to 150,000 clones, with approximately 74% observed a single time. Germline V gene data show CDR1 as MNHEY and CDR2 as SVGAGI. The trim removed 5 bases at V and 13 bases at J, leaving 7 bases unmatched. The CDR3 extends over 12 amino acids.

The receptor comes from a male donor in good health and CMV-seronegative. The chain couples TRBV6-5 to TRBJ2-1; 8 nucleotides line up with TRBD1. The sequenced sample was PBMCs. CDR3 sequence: CASSLDREFQFF. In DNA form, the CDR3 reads TGTGCCAGCAGTCTGGACAGGGAATTTCAGTTCTTC.